This T cell receptor beta chain was obtained from a study of blood T cell repertoires in COVID-19. Clones were sequenced by immunoSEQ multiplex PCR, and TCRdb holds only the in-frame ones, with some missing. The data hold approximately 170,000 clones, with about 83% observed a single time. Looked up from germline, CDR1 is SGDLS and CDR2 is YYNGEE. The CDR3 has 13 residues. V gave up 5 bases and J gave up 4 bases; unmatched junction bases: 5. Material for sequencing was PBMCs or T cells enriched from blood (not recorded which). The rearrangement links TRBV9 to TRBJ1-2, with 7 bases lining up with TRBD1. The TCR sequence derives from a woman aged 50 to 60 in a cohort exposed to, infected with or recovered from COVID-19 (not recorded which). CDR3 sequence: CASRDTGAYGYTF. DNA for the CDR3: TGTGCCAGCAGAGACACAGGGGCCTATGGCTACACCTTC.